This TCR beta chain was sequenced for a study of T-cell memory formation after mild COVID-19. MiXCR, run by TCRdb on the 5' RACE reads, gives a single entry per CDR3 protein. The sample holds about 170,000 distinct CDR3 sequences, roughly 13% seen once. V lost 6 bases and J lost 1; bases outside the gene matches: 1. Germline lookup yields CDR1 DFQATT and CDR2 SNEGSKA (reference sequence). The CDR3 consists of 14 residues. This clonotype turned up a few times. Antigen unknown. Regarding the study as a whole: The SARS-CoV-2 specificity of second-wave clones reaching peak at day 37 remained unverified.

This chain uses TRBV20-1 with TRBJ2-3, with 13 positions matching TRBD2. The specimen was PBMCs or a T cell subset sorted from them (not recorded which). This clonotype was obtained from a man between 18 and 35 years old who had mild COVID-19 (a few samples of this study predate the infection). Cell type and time point are not known. In DNA, the CDR3 is TGCAGTGCCGGGACTAGCGGGGGCACAGATACGCAGTATTTT. Amino acids: CSAGTSGGTDTQYF.